The 15 T cell receptor beta chains presented below share a single source sample, sequenced in a study of CD8+CD57+ T cells in acquired aplastic anemia. The use of genomic DNA as template underpinned the TCR beta VDJ and CDR3 profiling. TCRdb reprocessed the reads via MiXCR and lists one record per CDR3 protein. The table records roughly 180,000 distinct CDR3 sequences, 45% to 60% of them present only once. In patients chosen for sequencing, flow cytometry had shown CD8+CD57+ cell expansion. Sample: sorted CD4+, CD8+, or CD8+CD57+ T cells (not recorded which) from PBMCs. Receptors were obtained from a human donor with aplastic anemia.

This clonotype was observed at least ten times. The chain uses TRBV2 and TRBJ2-2; D is tentatively TRBD1 or TRBD2 (5 bases each). This CDR3 has 15 amino acids. CDR1 and CDR2 from the germline V gene are SNHLY and FYNNEI. With 4 bases removed from V and 2 bases from J, the gap between germline ends came to 11 bases. The CDR3 loop reads CASSGGTVNTGELFF. DNA for the CDR3: TGTGCCAGCAGTGGGGGGACGGTAAACACCGGGGAGCTGTTTTTT.

CDR3 DNA: TGCAGTGCTTACGCCGTTCTGGGCGCGGACGAGCAGTACTTC. Protein product: CSAYAVLGADEQYF. The gene calls are TRBV20-1 and TRBJ2-7; no firm D call. Trimming removed 5 bases at V and 5 bases at J, with 19 bases between. The CDR3 spans 14 residues. The germline V gene encodes CDR1 DFQATT and CDR2 SNEGSKA (reference sequence).

This clonotype showed up many times. The chain couples TRBV7-9 to TRBJ2-4; 7 bases are shared with TRBD2. This CDR3 is built from 15 residues. The ends lost 2 bases at V and 3 bases at J; junction bases unmatched: 4. Germline-derived CDR1 and CDR2 are SEHNR and FQNEAQ (reference sequence). CDR3 bases: TGTGCCAGCAGCTTAATGGGAGGGGACAAAAACATTCAGTACTTC. Translated, it gives CASSLMGGDKNIQYF. The full variable domain, rest sourced from reference TRBV7-9 and TRBJ2-4, is DTGVSQNPRHKITKRGQNVTFRCDPISEHNRLYWYRQTLGQGPEFLTYFQNEAQLEKSRLLSDRFSAERPKGSFSTLEIQRTEQGDSAMYLCASSLMGGDKNIQYFGAGTRLSVL.

The sample holds a few counts of this clonotype. The V call is TRBV29-1, the J call TRBJ1-6, with 8 bases fitting TRBD1. CDR3 size: 13 residues. The V and J ends lost 6 bases and 10 bases, in that order; junction bases with no gene match: 8. Germline V CDR1 and CDR2: SQVTM, ANQGSEA. CDR3 coding DNA: TGCAGCGTCGACCCGGGACAGGTCTCACCCCTCCACTTT. It yields the protein CSVDPGQVSPLHF.

This clonotype was seen ten or more times. V gene TRBV4-1 combines with J gene TRBJ2-7; 8 bases are a match to TRBD2. Germline lookup yields CDR1 MGHRA and CDR2 YSYEKL. The J segment lost 3 bases and the V segment lost 0 bases, leaving 7 bases of the junction unmatched. This CDR3 comprises 16 residues. In DNA form, the CDR3 reads TGCGCCAGCAGCCAAGATCCCCCCCGGGGGGGCTACGAGCAGTACTTC. It specifies CASSQDPPRGGYEQYF.

The J gene is TRBJ2-1, the V gene TRBV11-1; 8 nucleotides line up with TRBD2. This CDR3 region has 14 residues. Losses at the gene ends were 1 base for V and 7 bases for J; bases not matched to a gene: 3. Germline CDR1 SGHAT, CDR2 FQDESV (reference sequence). The CDR3 DNA reads as TGTGCCAGCAGCTTAGAGCGGGAGAGGAATGAGCAGTTCTTC. It specifies CASSLERERNEQFF. The full variable domain, in which reference TRBV11-1 and TRBJ2-1 provide the parts outside the CDR3, is EAEVAQSPRYKITEKSQAVAFWCDPISGHATLYWYRQILGQGPELLVQFQDESVVDDSQLPKDRFSAERLKGVDSTLKIQPAELGDSAMYLCASSLERERNEQFFGPGTRLTVL.

A note on this clonotype: The conserved final phenylalanine or tryptophan is absent from the CDR3, which likely points to a read error. The CDR3 protein is CSAKPGLAGGQETQYL. For the CDR3, the DNA is TGCAGTGCTAAACCGGGACTAGCGGGGGGGCAAGAGACCCAGTACCTC. This chain joins TRBV20-1 and TRBJ2-5, with 16 bases matching TRBD2. The junction had 4 bases not matched to a gene; V was cut back by 4 bases and J by 2 bases. The CDR3 is made up of 16 amino acids. CDR1 is DFQATT, CDR2 SNEGSKA, per germline (reference sequence).

Remarks on this clonotype: The CDR3 does not end in the conserved phenylalanine or tryptophan, so this is likely a read error. The V gene is TRBV7-2, the J gene TRBJ1-5, with 7 nucleotides matching TRBD1. Germline V gene data show CDR1 as SGHTA and CDR2 as FQGNSA. There are 15 residues in the CDR3. DNA for the CDR3: TGTGCCAGCAGCTCCACAGGGGAGTGGAATCAACCCCAGCATCTT. As protein: CASSSTGEWNQPQHL.

Many counts were recorded for this clonotype. The chain has TRBV20-1 and TRBJ2-7; a possible D gene is TRBD2 (5 bases). CDR3 length: 14 amino acids. The germline V gene has CDR1 DFQATT and CDR2 SNEGSKA (reference sequence). Trimming left V 3 bases short and J 2 bases short, with 14 bases between. As DNA, the CDR3 is TGCAGTGCTAGTTCTACCAGGAGGACCTACGAGCAGTACTTC. Amino acid sequence: CSASSTRRTYEQYF.

The rearrangement links TRBV2 to TRBJ1-1; 7 bases are a match to TRBD1. CDR3 length: 16 amino acids. The V gene's germline CDR1 is SNHLY and CDR2 FYNNEI. V shed 1 base and J 8 bases; nucleotides not matched to a gene: 13. CDR3 protein: CASSEDSGVGGAEAFF. CDR3 coding DNA: TGTGCCAGCAGTGAAGACTCGGGCGTAGGGGGCGCGGAAGCTTTCTTT.

The chain uses TRBV19 and TRBJ2-7; D is possibly TRBD2 (6 bases). V lost 7 bases and J 3 bases, leaving 10 bases between the germline ends. This CDR3 comprises 12 residues. In germline, CDR1 is LNHDA, CDR2 SQIVND (reference sequence). As DNA, the CDR3 is TGTGCCAGTACGGGCGGGGACTACGAGCAGTACTTC. Translating gives CASTGGDYEQYF.

For this clonotype: This clone may be a read error of a much larger clone one base away. This rearrangement joins TRBV6-1 to TRBJ1-4, with D perhaps matching TRBD1 (5 bases). Germline CDR1 MNHNS, CDR2 SASEGT. The CDR3 spans 13 residues. Trimming cost V 2 bases and J 12 bases, with 13 bases left between them. The CDR3 nucleotides are TGTGCCAGCAGTGAATTGCAGGGAAGAGAACTGTTTTTT. Residues: CASSELQGRELFF.

The chain uses TRBV7-3 and TRBJ2-5; D unresolved. The length of the CDR3 is 9 residues. The V gene lost 5 bases and the J gene lost 8 bases, with 3 bases spanning the gap. Germline V gene lookup returns CDR1 SGHTA and CDR2 FQGTGA. CDR3 amino acids: CASSKTQYF. The CDR3 DNA sequence: TGTGCCAGCAGCAAAACCCAGTACTTC.

This clonotype was detected ten times or more. The rearrangement joins TRBV19 to TRBJ2-7; possibly TRBD1 for D (6 bases). The CDR3 totals 13 residues. With 11 bases removed from V and 4 bases from J, the gap between germline ends came to 18 bases. The germline V gene encodes CDR1 LNHDA and CDR2 SQIVND (reference sequence). This chain's CDR3 is CAGLSDSVYEQYF. The CDR3 coding sequence is TGTGCCGGTCTCTCGGACAGTGTGTACGAGCAGTACTTC. Full variable domain (rest looked up from reference TRBV19 and TRBJ2-7): DGGITQSPKYLFRKEGQNVTLSCEQNLNHDAMYWYRQDPGQGLRLIYYSQIVNDFQKGDIAEGYSVSREKKESFPLTVTSAQKNPTAFYLCAGLSDSVYEQYFGPGTRLTVT.

This clonotype was seen only once. Mismatch with germline at one junction end may stem from a read error. The V call is TRBV20-1, the J call TRBJ1-1; tentative D call: TRBD1 (6 bases). Germline CDR1 is DFQATT and CDR2 is SNEGSKA (reference sequence). The CDR3 loop spans 13 amino acids. CDR3 bases: TGCAGCCAGCGGACAGACATGAACACTGAAGCTCTCTTT. It specifies CSQRTDMNTEALF.